This TCR beta chain was found in a study of blood T cell repertoires in COVID-19. Turning to the study itself: T cells, B-cell-depleted T cells, or PBMCs provided the cDNA or gDNA that served as material.

J lost 0 bases, V lost 0 bases, and 7 bases had no gene match. The germline gives CDR1 MGHRA, CDR2 YSYEKL. The CDR3 spans 19 residues. Across about 22 US areas, participants ranged in age from roughly 18 to 95 years. Clinical history as reported by participants underpinned cohort assignment. Symptom resolution, clearance, or two negative PCRs marked donors in Cohort 3 as recovered. Method: immunoSEQ multiplex PCR; TCRdb's copy keeps in-frame clones and lacks some. The table includes a few hundred thousand clones, roughly 90% detected once. The source material was PBMCs or T cells enriched from blood (not recorded which). The chain is built from TRBV4-1 and TRBJ2-6, with 8 bases matching TRBD1. The receptor was derived from a woman aged 40 to 55 who had recovered from COVID-19. CDR3 bases: TGCGCCAGCAGCCAAGATCGTGGCAGGGGGCCCTCTGGGGCCAACGTCCTGACTTTC. Protein sequence: CASSQDRGRGPSGANVLTF.